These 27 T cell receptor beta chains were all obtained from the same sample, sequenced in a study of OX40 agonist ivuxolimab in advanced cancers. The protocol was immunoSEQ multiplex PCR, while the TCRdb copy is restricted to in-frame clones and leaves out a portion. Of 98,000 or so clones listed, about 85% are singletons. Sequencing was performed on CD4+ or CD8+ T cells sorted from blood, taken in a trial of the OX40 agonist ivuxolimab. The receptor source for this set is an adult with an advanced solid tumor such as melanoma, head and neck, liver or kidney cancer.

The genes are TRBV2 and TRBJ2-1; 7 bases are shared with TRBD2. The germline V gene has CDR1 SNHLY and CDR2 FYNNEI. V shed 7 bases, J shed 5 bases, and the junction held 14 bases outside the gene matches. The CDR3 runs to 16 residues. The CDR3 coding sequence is TGTGCCAGCACCCAACTGCTAGCGGAGCGACACAATGAGCAGTTCTTC. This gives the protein CASTQLLAERHNEQFF.

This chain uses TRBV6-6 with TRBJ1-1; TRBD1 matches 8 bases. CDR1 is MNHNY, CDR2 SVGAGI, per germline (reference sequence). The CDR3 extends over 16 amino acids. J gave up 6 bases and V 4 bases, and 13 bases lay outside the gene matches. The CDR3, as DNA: TGTGCCAGCAGTTCCCACGGACAGGGCTTTGGGCCTGAAGCTTTCTTT. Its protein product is CASSSHGQGFGPEAFF.

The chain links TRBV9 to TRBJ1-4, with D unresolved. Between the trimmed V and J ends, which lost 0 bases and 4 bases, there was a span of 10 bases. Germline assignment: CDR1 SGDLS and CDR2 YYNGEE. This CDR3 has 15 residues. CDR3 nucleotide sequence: TGTGCCAGCAGCGTAGGGCAGGCTGATAATGAAAAACTGTTTTTT. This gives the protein CASSVGQADNEKLFF.

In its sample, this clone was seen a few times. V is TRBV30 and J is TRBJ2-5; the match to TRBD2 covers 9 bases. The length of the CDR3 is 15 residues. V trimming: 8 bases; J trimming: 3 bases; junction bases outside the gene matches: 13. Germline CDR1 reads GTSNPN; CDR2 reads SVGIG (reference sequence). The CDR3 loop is CARDGASGTEETQYF. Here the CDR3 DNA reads TGTGCCCGCGACGGGGCTAGCGGGACGGAAGAGACCCAGTACTTC.

CDR3 DNA sequence: TGTGCCAGCTCACCACCCCTCTCCACAGATACGCAGTATTTT. Its protein is CASSPPLSTDTQYF. This sequence joins TRBV18 and TRBJ2-3; D gene unclear. V lost 0 bases and J 2 bases, leaving 6 bases between the germline ends. In germline, CDR1 is KGHSH, CDR2 LQKENI. There are 14 residues in the CDR3.

The CDR3 nucleotides are TGTGCCAGCAGTGGAGGGACCAATTTCTCCGGGGAGCTGTTTTTT. Its protein product is CASSGGTNFSGELFF. The V and J genes are TRBV2 and TRBJ2-2; D possibly uses TRBD1 or TRBD2 (5 bases each). The CDR3 contains 15 residues. In germline, CDR1 is SNHLY, CDR2 FYNNEI. Trimming removed 4 bases at V and 6 bases at J, with 15 bases between.

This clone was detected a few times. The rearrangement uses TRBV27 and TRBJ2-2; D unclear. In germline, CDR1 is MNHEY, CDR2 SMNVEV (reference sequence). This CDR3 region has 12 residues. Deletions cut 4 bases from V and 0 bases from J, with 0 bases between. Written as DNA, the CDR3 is TGTGCCAGCAGTTCGAACACCGGGGAGCTGTTTTTT. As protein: CASSSNTGELFF.

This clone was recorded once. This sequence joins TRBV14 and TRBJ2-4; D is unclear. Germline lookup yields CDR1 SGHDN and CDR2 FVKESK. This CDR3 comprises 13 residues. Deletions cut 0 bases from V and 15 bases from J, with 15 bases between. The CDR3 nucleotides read TGTGCCAGCAGCCAAGACGTGGTGGGGATATGGTACTTC. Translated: CASSQDVVGIWYF.

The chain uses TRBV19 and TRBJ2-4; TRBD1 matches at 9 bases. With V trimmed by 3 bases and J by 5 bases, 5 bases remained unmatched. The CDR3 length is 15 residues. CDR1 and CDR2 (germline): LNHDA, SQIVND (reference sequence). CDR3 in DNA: TGTGCCAGTAGTATCTTTAGGGACAGGGAAAACATTCAGTACTTC. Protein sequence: CASSIFRDRENIQYF.

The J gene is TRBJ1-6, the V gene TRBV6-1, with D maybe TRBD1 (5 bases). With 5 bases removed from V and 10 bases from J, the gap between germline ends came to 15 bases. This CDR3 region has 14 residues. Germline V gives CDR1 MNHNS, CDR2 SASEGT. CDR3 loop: CASSRAGGESPLHF. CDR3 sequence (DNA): TGTGCCAGCAGTAGGGCGGGGGGTGAGTCACCCCTCCACTTT.

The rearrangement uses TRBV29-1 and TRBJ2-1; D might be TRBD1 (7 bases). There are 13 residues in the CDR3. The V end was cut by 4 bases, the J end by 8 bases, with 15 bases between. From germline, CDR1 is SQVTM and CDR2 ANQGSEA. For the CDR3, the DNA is TGCAGCGTTGTGGAGGGGGCTCGGGATGAGCAGTTCTTC. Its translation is CSVVEGARDEQFF.

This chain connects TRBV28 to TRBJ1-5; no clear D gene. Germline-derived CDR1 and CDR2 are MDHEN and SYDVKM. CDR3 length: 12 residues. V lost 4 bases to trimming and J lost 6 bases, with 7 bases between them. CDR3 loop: CASSWASQPQHF. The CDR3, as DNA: TGTGCCAGCAGTTGGGCGAGTCAGCCCCAGCATTTT. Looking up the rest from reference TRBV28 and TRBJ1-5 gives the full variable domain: DVKVTQSSRYLVKRTGEKVFLECVQDMDHENMFWYRQDPGLGLRLIYFSYDVKMKEKGDIPEGYSVSREKKERFSLILESASTNQTSMYLCASSWASQPQHFGDGTRLSIL.

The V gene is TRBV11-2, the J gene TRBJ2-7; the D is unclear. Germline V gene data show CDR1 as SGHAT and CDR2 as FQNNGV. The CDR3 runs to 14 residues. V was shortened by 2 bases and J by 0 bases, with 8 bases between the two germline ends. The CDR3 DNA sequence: TGTGCCAGCAGCTTATTTGGCGCCTCCTACGAGCAGTACGTC. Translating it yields CASSLFGASYEQYV.

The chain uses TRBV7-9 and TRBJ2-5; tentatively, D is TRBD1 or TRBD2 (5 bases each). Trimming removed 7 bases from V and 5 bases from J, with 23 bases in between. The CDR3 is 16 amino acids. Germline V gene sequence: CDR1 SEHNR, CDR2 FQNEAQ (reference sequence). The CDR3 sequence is CASTFGAGAVGETQYF. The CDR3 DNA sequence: TGTGCCAGCACCTTCGGGGCCGGGGCAGTAGGGGAGACCCAGTACTTC.

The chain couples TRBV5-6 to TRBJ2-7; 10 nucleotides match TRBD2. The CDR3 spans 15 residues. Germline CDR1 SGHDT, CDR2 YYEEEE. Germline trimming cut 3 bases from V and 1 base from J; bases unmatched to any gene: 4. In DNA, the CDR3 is TGTGCCAGCAGCTCGCTAGCGGGAGCGTCCTACGAGCAGTACGTC. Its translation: CASSSLAGASYEQYV.

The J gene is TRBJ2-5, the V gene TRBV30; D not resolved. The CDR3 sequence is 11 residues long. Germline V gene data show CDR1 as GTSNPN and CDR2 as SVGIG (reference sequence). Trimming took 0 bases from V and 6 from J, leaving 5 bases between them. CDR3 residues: CAWSVQKTQYF. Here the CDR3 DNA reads TGTGCCTGGAGTGTACAGAAGACCCAGTACTTC.

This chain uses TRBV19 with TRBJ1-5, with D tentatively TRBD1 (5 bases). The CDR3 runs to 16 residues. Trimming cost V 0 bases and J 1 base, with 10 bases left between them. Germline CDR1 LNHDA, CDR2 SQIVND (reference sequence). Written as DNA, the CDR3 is TGTGCCAGTAGTATAGATCAGGGTTTGAGCAATCAGCCCCAGCATTTT. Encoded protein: CASSIDQGLSNQPQHF.

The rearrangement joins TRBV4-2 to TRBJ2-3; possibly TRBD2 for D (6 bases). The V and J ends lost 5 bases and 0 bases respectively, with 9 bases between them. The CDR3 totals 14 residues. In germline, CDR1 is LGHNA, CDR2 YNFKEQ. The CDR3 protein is CASSEAGSTDTQYF. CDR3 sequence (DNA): TGTGCCAGCAGCGAAGCGGGTAGCACAGATACGCAGTATTTT.

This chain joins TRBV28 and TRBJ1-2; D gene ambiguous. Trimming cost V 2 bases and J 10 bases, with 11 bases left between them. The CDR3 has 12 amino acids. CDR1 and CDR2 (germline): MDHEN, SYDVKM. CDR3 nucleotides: TGTGCCAGCAGTTTACGGCGATCCCTCTACACCTTC. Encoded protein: CASSLRRSLYTF.

The chain's CDR3 is CASSLHQGYEQYV. The DNA for the CDR3 is TGTGCCAGCAGCTTACATCAGGGGTACGAGCAGTACGTC. The chain recombines TRBV7-2 with TRBJ2-7, with TRBD1 as a possible D gene (6 bases). The ends were cut back, 2 bases at V and 4 bases at J, with 9 bases in the middle. Germline-derived CDR1 and CDR2 are SGHTA and FQGNSA. The length of the CDR3 is 13 residues.

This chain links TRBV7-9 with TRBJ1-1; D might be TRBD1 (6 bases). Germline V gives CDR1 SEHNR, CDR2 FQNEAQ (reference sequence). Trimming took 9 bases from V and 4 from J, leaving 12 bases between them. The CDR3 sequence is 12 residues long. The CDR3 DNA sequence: TGTGCCAGGGGGGCGGTAGGCACTGAAGCTTTCTTT. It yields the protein CARGAVGTEAFF.

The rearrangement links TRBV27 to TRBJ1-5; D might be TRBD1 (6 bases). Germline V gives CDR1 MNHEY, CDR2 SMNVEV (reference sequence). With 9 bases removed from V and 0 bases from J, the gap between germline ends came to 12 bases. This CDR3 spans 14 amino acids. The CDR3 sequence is CASSPRGSNQPQHF. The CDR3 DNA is TGTGCCAGTTCTCCCAGGGGTAGCAATCAGCCCCAGCATTTT.

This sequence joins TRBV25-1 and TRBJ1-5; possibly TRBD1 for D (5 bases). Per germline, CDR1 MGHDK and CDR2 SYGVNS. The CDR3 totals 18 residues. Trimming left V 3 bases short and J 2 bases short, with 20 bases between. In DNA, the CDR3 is TGTGCCAGCAGTGAGGGGAGTGGGAGGGGAGTTGGCAATCAGCCCCAGCATTTT. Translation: CASSEGSGRGVGNQPQHF.

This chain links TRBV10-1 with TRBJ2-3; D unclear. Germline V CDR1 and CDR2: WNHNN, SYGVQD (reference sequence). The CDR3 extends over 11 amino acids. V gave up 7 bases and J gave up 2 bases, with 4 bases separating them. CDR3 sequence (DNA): TGCGCCAGCAAACCCACAGATACGCAGTATTTT. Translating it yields CASKPTDTQYF.

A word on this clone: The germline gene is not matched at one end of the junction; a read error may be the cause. CDR3 coding DNA: TGTGCCAGCACTTTAAGCGGACTACCCAATGAGCAGTTCTTC. Protein product: CASTLSGLPNEQFF. This chain links TRBV28 with TRBJ2-1; D is possibly TRBD2 (6 bases). From germline, CDR1 is MDHEN and CDR2 SYDVKM. The CDR3 is 14 amino acids.

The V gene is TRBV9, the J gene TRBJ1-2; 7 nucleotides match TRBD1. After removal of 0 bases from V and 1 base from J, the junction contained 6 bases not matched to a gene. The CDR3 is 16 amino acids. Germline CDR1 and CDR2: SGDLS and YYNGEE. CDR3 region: CASSVGGTVGNYGYTF. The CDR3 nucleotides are TGTGCCAGCAGCGTAGGGGGGACAGTGGGTAACTATGGCTACACCTTC.

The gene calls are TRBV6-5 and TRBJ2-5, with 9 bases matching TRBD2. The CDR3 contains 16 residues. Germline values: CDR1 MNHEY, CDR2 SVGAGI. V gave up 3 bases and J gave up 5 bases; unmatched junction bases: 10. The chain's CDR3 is CASSYSLAGPGETQYF. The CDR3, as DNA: TGTGCCAGCAGTTATAGCCTAGCGGGGCCTGGGGAGACCCAGTACTTC.